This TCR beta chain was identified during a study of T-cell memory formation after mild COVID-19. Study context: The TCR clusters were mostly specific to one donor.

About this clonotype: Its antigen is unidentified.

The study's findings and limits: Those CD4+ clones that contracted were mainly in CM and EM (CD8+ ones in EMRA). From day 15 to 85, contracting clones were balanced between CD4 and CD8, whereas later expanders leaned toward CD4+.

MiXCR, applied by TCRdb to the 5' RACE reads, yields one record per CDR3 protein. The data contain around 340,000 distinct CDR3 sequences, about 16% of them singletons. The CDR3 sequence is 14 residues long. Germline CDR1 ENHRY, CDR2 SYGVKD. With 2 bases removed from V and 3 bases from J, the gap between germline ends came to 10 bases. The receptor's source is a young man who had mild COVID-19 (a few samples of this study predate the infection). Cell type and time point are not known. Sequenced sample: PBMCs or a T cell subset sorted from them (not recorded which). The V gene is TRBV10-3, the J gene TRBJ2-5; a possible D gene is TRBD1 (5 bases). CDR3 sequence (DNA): TGTGCCATCAGTGAGAGGCAGGGAAAAGAGACCCAGTACTTC. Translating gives CAISERQGKETQYF.